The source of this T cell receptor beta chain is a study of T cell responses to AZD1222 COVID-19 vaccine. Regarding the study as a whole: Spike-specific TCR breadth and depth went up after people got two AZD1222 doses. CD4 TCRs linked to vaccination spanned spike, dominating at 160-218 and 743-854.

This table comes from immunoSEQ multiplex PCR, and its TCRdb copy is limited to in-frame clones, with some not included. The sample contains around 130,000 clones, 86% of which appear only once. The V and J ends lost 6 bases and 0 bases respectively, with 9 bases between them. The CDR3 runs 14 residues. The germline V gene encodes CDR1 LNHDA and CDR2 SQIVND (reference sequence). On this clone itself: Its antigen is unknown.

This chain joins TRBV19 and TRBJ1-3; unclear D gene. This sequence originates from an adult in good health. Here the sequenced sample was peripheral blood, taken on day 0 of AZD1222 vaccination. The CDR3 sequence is CASRGLSSGNTIYF. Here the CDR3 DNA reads TGTGCCAGTAGAGGCCTTAGCTCTGGAAACACCATATATTTT.